This T cell receptor beta chain was obtained from a study of CD8+CD57+ T cells in acquired aplastic anemia. Study outcomes and limitations: Patients and controls had in common 25 to 30 CD8+ CDR3 sequences.

Sequenced patients had shown CD8+CD57+ cell expansion by flow cytometry. Each of the patients presented with severe acquired aplastic anemia. Blood samples were obtained from patients who had received no prior therapy. Genomic DNA served as template for TCR beta VDJ and CDR3 profiling. Each CDR3 protein gets one entry after TCRdb re-called the reads with MiXCR. Here the sample spans 200,000 to 250,000 distinct CDR3 sequences, roughly two thirds being singletons. CDR1 and CDR2 (germline): WSHSY, SAAADI. After removal of 6 bases from V and 4 bases from J, the junction contained 6 bases not matched to a gene. CDR3 size: 14 residues. The sample holds one count of this clonotype. Its matching antigen is unknown.

The TCR comes from a human donor with aplastic anemia. The chain carries TRBV10-2 and TRBJ2-7, with 10 bases matching TRBD1. The sequenced sample was sorted CD4+, CD8+, or CD8+CD57+ T cells (not recorded which) from PBMCs. CDR3 in DNA: TGCGCCAGCAGGGGACAGGGGATATCTTACGAGCAGTACTTC. Protein sequence: CASRGQGISYEQYF.